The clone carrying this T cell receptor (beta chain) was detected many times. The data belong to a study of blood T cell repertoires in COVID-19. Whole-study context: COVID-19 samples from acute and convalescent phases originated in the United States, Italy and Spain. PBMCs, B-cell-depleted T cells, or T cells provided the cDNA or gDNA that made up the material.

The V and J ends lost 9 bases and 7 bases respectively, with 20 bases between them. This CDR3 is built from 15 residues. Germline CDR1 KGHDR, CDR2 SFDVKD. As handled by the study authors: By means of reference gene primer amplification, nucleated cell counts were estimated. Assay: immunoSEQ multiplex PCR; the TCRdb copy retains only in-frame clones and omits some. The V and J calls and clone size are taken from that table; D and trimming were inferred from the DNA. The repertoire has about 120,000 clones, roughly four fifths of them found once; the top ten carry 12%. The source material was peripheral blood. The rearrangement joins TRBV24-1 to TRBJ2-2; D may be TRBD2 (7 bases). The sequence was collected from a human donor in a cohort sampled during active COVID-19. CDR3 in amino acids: CATAPQKGGVGELFF. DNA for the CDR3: TGTGCCACCGCCCCCCAGAAGGGGGGGGTCGGGGAGCTGTTTTTT.